The sequence of this TCR beta chain was determined in a study of blood T cell repertoires in COVID-19 (dated by TCRdb to 2020 to 2022). Regarding the research as a whole: Samples from collaborators originated in the United States, Italy and Spain and spanned both the acute and convalescent phases of COVID-19. The samples were drawn from the first 160 participants of the ongoing ImmuneRACE study and from 1,254 subjects provided by 6 global collaborators. Subjects who had been exposed to COVID-19, were actively infected with it, or had recovered from it provided the deeply sampled blood TCRbeta repertoires that made up the dataset. A freely available public database, intended as a resource for researchers studying the immune response to SARS-CoV-2, is where the repertoires were released. A de-identified subject ID, COVID-19 status, age in years and sex were almost always included in the sample metadata. The material from the prospective study consisted of cDNA or gDNA derived from T cells, B-cell-depleted T cells, or PBMCs. Where available, HLA class I and class II types were obtained from metadata supplied by the sample provider rather than from assay-based typing.

Paper-wide results and their limitations: How much clinical and demographic metadata was included differed by source and by participant, and the metadata was provided uncurated.

The CDR1 and CDR2 encoded by the germline V gene (reference sequence) are MNHEY and SMNVEV. Its CDR3 holds 15 amino acids, cysteine through phenylalanine. Solely the CDR3 DNA is kept, with 45 bases framed from the first base. V was cut back by 5 bases and J by 0 bases, leaving a gap of 13 bases between them. Whole blood was collected in K2EDTA tubes by collaborating institutions according to the institutions' own protocols. Collaborator samples were shipped for TCRbeta analysis as frozen whole blood, isolated PBMCs, or DNA extracted from either sample type. As for this clone: No cognate antigen has been identified for it. No much larger clone is present one base from it, and per-base qualities are unavailable.

The immunoSEQ Assay, a bias-controlled multiplex PCR, was used to amplify TCRbeta CDR3 regions from genomic DNA. From the authors' description of their analysis: Within the assay, amplification of reference gene primers was used to estimate how many nucleated cells each sample contained. Sequence reads were collapsed and filtered to measure the absolute abundance of every unique TCRbeta CDR3 rearrangement. For each sample, productive Simpson clonality was calculated as the square root of Simpson's diversity index across productive rearrangements. Here the immuneACCESS table is served through TCRdb, limited to in-frame sequences with V and J called. Missing clones are a known gap in these copies; in checked studies unresolved V genes cover under half, and the rest lacks a known reason. The V and J calls and clone size were taken over from that table, and D and trimming were inferred from the DNA. Within this sample are 80,000 to 95,000 clones, with about 86% of them counted one time only. The leading ten clones occupy approximately 22% of the sample.

This receptor was taken from a woman over 75 in a cohort sampled during active or convalescent COVID-19. The sequence is built from TRBV27 and TRBJ1-2, with the D gene too uncertain to name. The sequencing sample was made of peripheral blood. The CDR3: CASSPAVGANYGYTF. At the DNA level, the sequence is TGTGCCAGCAGTCCAGCGGTAGGAGCTAACTATGGCTACACCTTC.